This record covers a single TCR beta chain. Clones were read by immunoSEQ multiplex PCR, and TCRdb kept only the in-frame ones, dropping some. The data show under 20,000 clones, with approximately 39% seen just once and 2% held by the top ten. Irradiated, violet-dye-labeled stimulators (roughly 200,000) were plated alongside roughly 200,000 CFSE-labeled responders. Sorted cells were CFSE-low CD3+CD4+ or CD3+CD8+ proliferating responders. The data were obtained in a study of graft-versus-host responses after intestinal transplantation. Study results and limitations: Patients who carried graft-donor T cell macrochimerism also had high graft-versus-host to host-versus-graft clonal ratios in their allografts.

Trimming at V came to 1 base and at J to 5 bases, leaving 10 bases not matched to a gene. CDR3 length: 16 residues. The germline V gene encodes CDR1 SGHNT and CDR2 YENEEA. The sequenced sample was alloreactive CD4+ T cells from a mixed lymphocyte reaction culture, obtained before transplantation. The sample's subset: CFSE-low proliferating T cells sorted from roughly 6-day pre-transplant mixed lymphocyte reaction (GvH or HvG direction). The chain is built from TRBV11-3 and TRBJ2-7, with 8 bases aligning to TRBD2. The receptor was isolated from a human patient who was an organ donor for intestinal transplantation. As DNA, the CDR3 is TGTGCCAGCAGCTTAGGCCCAAGCGGGAGTGGCCACGAGCAGTACTTC. This encodes CASSLGPSGSGHEQYF.